Listed below are T cell receptor beta chains from one sample, sequenced in a study of T cell responses to AZD1222 COVID-19 vaccine. The data were produced by immunoSEQ multiplex PCR, yet TCRdb's version contains in-frame clones alone and is incomplete. The table shows approximately 150,000 clones, with 91% occurring only once. Material: peripheral blood, obtained 28 days after the second AZD1222 dose. The receptors derive from an adult who received the AZD1222 COVID-19 vaccine. The CDR3 runs from the conserved cysteine through the conserved F or W. D genes are given only for firm matches.

j_gene	v_gene	d_gene	CDR3aa
TRBJ1-1	TRBV3-1/TRBV3-2	-	CASSQVGGVNTEAFF
TRBJ1-2	TRBV4-3	-	CASSQEVVGRNYGYTF
TRBJ1-4	TRBV7-9	-	CASSLGRGLVGEKLFF
TRBJ1-6	TRBV9	-	CASSQTVANSPLHF
TRBJ1-1	TRBV7-9	-	CASSLPGGGTEAFF
TRBJ1-1	TRBV3-1/TRBV3-2	-	CASSPVPRDTEAFF
TRBJ1-3	TRBV18	-	CASSPLNGASGNTIYF
TRBJ1-4	TRBV25-1	-	CASSVGQPEKLFF
TRBJ2-7	TRBV19	-	CASRKDTLIGEQYF
TRBJ1-3	TRBV10-3	-	CAISVQQGSGNTIYF
TRBJ1-6	TRBV6-6	-	CASSYSDGSNSPLHF
TRBJ1-5	TRBV10-1	-	CASSEWDLGNQPQHF
TRBJ1-2	TRBV7-9	-	CASSTRGDYGYTF
TRBJ1-2	TRBV6-1	TRBD1	CASSAPGQGVPGYGYTF
TRBJ2-5	TRBV12-3/TRBV12-4	-	CASLAGAEETQYF
TRBJ2-4	TRBV2	-	CASSEDRSPQYF
TRBJ2-5	TRBV11-3	-	CASSLYGAGETQYF
TRBJ1-1	TRBV27	-	CASIGPLSTEAFF
TRBJ1-2	TRBV9	-	CASSARDVRYGYTF
TRBJ2-3	TRBV2	-	CASSQTTQTTDTQYF
TRBJ2-7	TRBV4-2	TRBD2	CASSPAGAGGGDEQYF
TRBJ2-2	TRBV18	-	CASSPRDRGIAPGELFF
TRBJ2-5	TRBV6-5	-	CANALGAGYETQYF
TRBJ1-5	TRBV23-1	TRBD1	CASGNRGPHPQHF
TRBJ1-1	TRBV12-3/TRBV12-4	-	CASSLEVDTEAFF
TRBJ1-6	TRBV5-1	TRBD1	CASSLGDSHNSPLHF
TRBJ2-5	TRBV27	-	CASSLISPGIQETQYF
TRBJ1-1	TRBV6-4	-	CASSASGSMNTEAFF
TRBJ1-1	TRBV27	-	CASSFPPPGSEAFF
TRBJ2-7	TRBV4-1	-	CASSQVFRAPGIGEQYF
TRBJ2-1	TRBV4-1	TRBD1	CASSAPGTVAYNEQFF
TRBJ2-7	TRBV10-3	TRBD1	CANRPQGKSEQYF
TRBJ2-1	TRBV19	TRBD1	CASSIMGQGNEQFF
TRBJ1-1	TRBV27	-	CASSLAQGMGEAFF
TRBJ1-4	TRBV10-3	-	CALRESFRGKLFF
TRBJ2-3	TRBV3-1/TRBV3-2	TRBD2	CASSQVTSGTRTDTQYF
TRBJ2-5	TRBV7-4	-	CASSLVGRREDQETQYF
TRBJ2-3	TRBV4-3	-	CASSQGPGLSSVDTQYF
TRBJ2-1	TRBV4-2	TRBD2	CASSQDSAGAGGWQFF
TRBJ2-6	TRBV10-3	-	CAKRQRPDSGANVLTF
TRBJ2-5	TRBV25-1	-	CASSDVGVKETQYF
TRBJ1-3	TRBV19	-	CASSITRGFSGNTIYF
TRBJ2-1	TRBV20-1	TRBD2	CSASTGLEISNEQFF